This T cell receptor (beta chain) is drawn from a study of identical twins. This clonotype was observed at least ten times. What it binds is unknown. Study-wide findings and caveats: Because invariant MAIT and iNKT cells could be present, zero-insertion analyses could be partly confounded. In beta out-of-frame sequences, the excess sharing between twins was weaker. For cord blood, abundant beta clonotypes had fewer insertions, unlike memory repertoires, which showed none.

The CDR3 consists of 17 residues. Trimming took off 0 bases at V and 7 bases at J, with 19 bases between the two ends. Template switching added a universal primer site; cDNA carried unique molecular identifiers. Each CDR3 protein gets one entry after TCRdb re-called the 5' RACE reads with MiXCR. The sample comprises roughly 1.6 million distinct CDR3 sequences, less than 40% of which are singletons, and about 0.27% rests with the top ten. The source is a newborn girl in good health. Sequenced: cord blood. V and J are TRBV12-3 or TRBV12-4 and TRBJ2-4; D ambiguous. The CDR3 protein is CASSLAQAGRSGNIQYF. The DNA for the CDR3 is TGTGCCAGCAGTTTAGCGCAGGCAGGACGGAGTGGGAACATTCAGTACTTC.